This note documents a single T cell receptor (beta chain) sequence. Its antigen is unidentified. This sample stems from a study of cytomegalovirus exposure and HLA in healthy donors. Study as a whole: In an early release, HLA-typed donors contributed tens of millions of unique TCR sequences. The study's findings and limits: Prior analysis indicated that the majority of TCR beta V segments exhibited productivity approximately 87% or approximately 30% of the time. With DRB1 most and HLA-C fewest, TCR association rates differed between HLA loci in a later analysis.

CDR1 is SGHNT and CDR2 is YENEEA in the germline V gene. With V trimmed by 1 base and J by 4 bases, 1 base remained unmatched. The CDR3 is 15 amino acids. The PCR used 60 Vbeta and 13 Jbeta primers. Repertoires were generated with immunoSEQ multiplex PCR, while TCRdb's copy carries only in-frame clones and drops some. This sample has about 180,000 clones; roughly 87% occur once, and the top ten carry 1.5% to 1.9%. The source is a man between 40 and 49 years old in good health and CMV-seronegative. The V gene is TRBV11-3, the J gene TRBJ2-1, with 10 bases lining up with TRBD2. Sequenced sample: PBMCs. CDR3 coding DNA: TGTGCCAGCAGCTTAGGGACTAGCGGTTACAATGAGCAGTTCTTC. This translates into CASSLGTSGYNEQFF.